The 15 T cell receptor beta chains below come from one sample, sequenced in a study of blood T cell repertoires in COVID-19. TCRdb's copy holds only in-frame clones and misses some; the assay was immunoSEQ multiplex PCR. The sample lists about 120,000 clones; about 88% were seen once. Input material: peripheral blood. These receptors originate from a man aged 35 to 55 with acute or convalescent COVID-19.

The chain is built from TRBV5-1 and TRBJ2-7; 7 bases are a match to TRBD2. The V and J ends lost 0 bases and 6 bases, in that order; junction bases with no gene match: 3. CDR1 is SGHRS, CDR2 YFSETQ, per germline. The length of the CDR3 is 13 residues. The CDR3 spells CASSLDPSGEQYF. The CDR3 nucleotides are TGCGCCAGCAGCTTGGATCCTAGCGGCGAGCAGTACTTC.

This chain connects TRBV6-5 to TRBJ2-1; possibly TRBD1 for D (6 bases). Germline values: CDR1 MNHEY, CDR2 SVGAGI. This CDR3 is built from 14 residues. Trimming took 6 bases from V and 5 from J, leaving 14 bases between them. The CDR3 region is CASRRGQLNNEQFF. The DNA for the CDR3 is TGTGCCAGCAGGAGGGGACAACTGAACAATGAGCAGTTCTTC.

This clone occurred once. The rearrangement joins TRBV6-1 to TRBJ2-7; no reliable D call. V shed 1 base and J shed 3 bases, with 7 bases lying between them. This CDR3 is built from 13 residues. Germline CDR1 reads MNHNS; CDR2 reads SASEGT. As DNA, the CDR3 is TGTGCCAGCAGTGAAGTTCAGTTCTACGAGCAGTACTTC. Encoded protein: CASSEVQFYEQYF.

This clone was counted only a few times. This rearrangement joins TRBV7-2 to TRBJ1-1; TRBD1 agrees at 10 bases. The CDR3 runs 14 residues. V gave up 3 bases and J gave up 5 bases; unmatched junction bases: 3. The germline V gene has CDR1 SGHTA and CDR2 FQGNSA. The CDR3 region has the DNA TGTGCCAGCAGCTTTAGGACAGGGGGGACTGAAGCTTTCTTT. Amino acid sequence: CASSFRTGGTEAFF.

The chain has TRBV19 and TRBJ2-1, with 13 bases identical to TRBD2. Germline V gene lookup returns CDR1 LNHDA and CDR2 SQIVND (reference sequence). This CDR3 has 15 residues. Trimming took 4 bases from V and 9 from J; bases not matched to a gene: 6. The CDR3 nucleotides are TGTGCCAGTAGTAGGACTAGCGGGAGTCTAGGTGAGCAGTTCTTC. This translates into CASSRTSGSLGEQFF.

In DNA, the CDR3 is TGTGCCAGCAGAACCACGAAGCGGGGGGGCGCAGATACGCAGTATTTT. Protein: CASRTTKRGGADTQYF. V usage is TRBV6-6 and J usage is TRBJ2-3; 10 bases are a match to TRBD2. This CDR3 is built from 16 residues. CDR1 MNHNY and CDR2 SVGAGI come from the germline V gene (reference sequence). V shed 6 bases and J 4 bases; nucleotides not matched to a gene: 10.

This sequence joins TRBV28 and TRBJ2-1; unclear D gene. The CDR3 length is 14 residues. The germline gives CDR1 MDHEN, CDR2 SYDVKM. V was clipped by 8 bases and J by 1 base, with 12 bases between them. The CDR3 is CASGPQVSYNEQFF. The DNA of the CDR3 is TGTGCCAGCGGGCCTCAGGTTTCCTACAATGAGCAGTTCTTC.

V usage is TRBV14 and J usage is TRBJ2-7; D might be TRBD2 (6 bases). Germline V CDR1 and CDR2: SGHDN, FVKESK. Trimming removed 1 base from V and 4 bases from J, with 11 bases in between. This CDR3 contains 14 residues. The CDR3 region is CASSQAGGPYEQYF. CDR3 DNA sequence: TGTGCCAGCAGCCAAGCAGGAGGGCCGTACGAGCAGTACTTC.

This clone has a handful of counts. The rearrangement uses TRBV2 and TRBJ2-1, with TRBD2 matching 9 bases. V lost 4 bases and J lost 10; bases outside the gene matches: 5. From germline, CDR1 is SNHLY and CDR2 FYNNEI. CDR3 length: 13 amino acids. For the CDR3, the DNA is TGTGCCAGCAGTGGACTAGCGGTACGCGAGCAGTTCTTC. It yields the protein CASSGLAVREQFF.

V gene TRBV5-1 combines with J gene TRBJ2-4; perhaps TRBD1 as D (6 bases). V lost 3 bases and J 9 bases, leaving 19 bases between the germline ends. This CDR3 spans 15 amino acids. Germline V gives CDR1 SGHRS, CDR2 YFSETQ. The CDR3 loop reads CASSSRGARLGIQYF. CDR3 DNA sequence: TGCGCCAGCAGCTCCAGGGGAGCCCGCCTCGGCATTCAGTACTTC.

The rearrangement uses TRBV7-3 and TRBJ2-3, with D tentatively TRBD1 (5 bases). The CDR3 sequence is 14 residues long. V dropped 5 bases and J dropped 3 bases, with 12 bases sitting between them. Germline CDR1 and CDR2: SGHTA and FQGTGA. In DNA, the CDR3 is TGTGCCAGCAGCCCAGGGTCTGGAACAGATACGCAGTATTTT. The encoded protein is CASSPGSGTDTQYF.

This clone was detected once. The chain links TRBV6-2 or TRBV6-3 to TRBJ1-6, with a possible D match to TRBD1 (6 bases). CDR1 MNHEY and CDR2 SVGEGT come from the germline V gene. This CDR3 is 20 amino acids long. Between the trimmed V and J ends, which lost 0 bases and 6 bases, there was a span of 24 bases. DNA for the CDR3: TGTGCCAGCAGTTACTCAGTGAAGGGGGTCAGACATCTTCGTAATTCACCCCTCCACTTT. Protein sequence: CASSYSVKGVRHLRNSPLHF.

V is TRBV4-1 and J is TRBJ2-7; 8 nucleotides align to TRBD2. Trimming removed 0 bases from V and 8 bases from J; junction bases left unmatched: 9. The germline V gene encodes CDR1 MGHRA and CDR2 YSYEKL. The CDR3 extends over 15 amino acids. The CDR3 loop reads CASSQDRALAEQQYF. CDR3 sequence (DNA): TGCGCCAGCAGCCAAGATCGGGCACTAGCGGAACAGCAGTACTTC.

This chain uses TRBV5-5 with TRBJ1-5, with 7 bases aligning to TRBD1. Germline CDR1 reads SGHKS; CDR2 reads YYEKEE (reference sequence). The CDR3 loop spans 14 amino acids. V trimming: 4 bases; J trimming: 5 bases; junction bases outside the gene matches: 6. This chain's CDR3 is CASSLHRGDQPQHF. The CDR3 coding sequence is TGTGCCAGCAGCCTGCACAGGGGTGATCAGCCCCAGCATTTT.

The chain is built from TRBV19 and TRBJ2-5; D is perhaps TRBD1 (5 bases). The CDR3 runs 12 residues. V lost 2 bases and J 9 bases, leaving 10 bases between the germline ends. Per germline, CDR1 LNHDA and CDR2 SQIVND (reference sequence). The CDR3 region is CASSIQGGPQYF. The CDR3 nucleotides read TGTGCCAGTAGTATACAGGGTGGTCCCCAGTACTTC.